The 15 T cell receptor beta chains presented below share a single source sample, sequenced in a study of blood T cell repertoires in COVID-19. Using immunoSEQ multiplex PCR, the repertoire was profiled, and TCRdb retains in-frame clones only, with some absent. Among about 98,000 clones listed, roughly 80% were seen once. The specimen was peripheral blood. The receptors were gathered from a woman of 80 years or more with acute or convalescent COVID-19.

The rearrangement links TRBV5-1 to TRBJ2-4; D may be TRBD2 (5 bases). CDR1 and CDR2 from the germline V gene are SGHRS and YFSETQ. The CDR3 extends over 16 amino acids. With 0 bases removed from V and 8 bases from J, the gap between germline ends came to 18 bases. The CDR3 nucleotides are TGCGCCAGCAGCTTGGGTCCACCGGGGAATGGGGACATTCAGTACTTC. Encoded protein: CASSLGPPGNGDIQYF.

The rearrangement joins TRBV18 to TRBJ1-2; D remains ambiguous. With 3 bases removed from V and 4 bases from J, the gap between germline ends came to 9 bases. Germline V gives CDR1 KGHSH, CDR2 LQKENI. This CDR3 contains 13 residues. CDR3 in DNA: TGTGCCAGCTCACCCGAAGCACTCTATGGCTACACCTTC. Translated: CASSPEALYGYTF. The full variable domain, with the rest looked up from reference TRBV18 and TRBJ1-2, is NAGVMQNPRHLVRRRGQEARLRCSPMKGHSHVYWYRQLPEEGLKFMVYLQKENIIDESGMPKERFSAEFPKEGPSILRIQQVVRGDSAAYFCASSPEALYGYTFGSGTRLTVV.

V and J are TRBV21-1 and TRBJ2-7; TRBD2 reflects the table's D call only, with no check against the DNA. TRBV21-1 is deemed a pseudogene. CDR3 length equals 12 residues. CDR3 coding DNA: TGTGCCAGCCCTAAAGGAGCCTACGAGCAGTACGTC. Translated: CASPKGAYEQYV.

This chain connects TRBV5-6 to TRBJ2-7, with 9 nucleotides matching TRBD2. Germline V CDR1 and CDR2: SGHDT, YYEEEE. The CDR3 runs 15 residues. V lost 5 bases and J lost 4; bases outside the gene matches: 10. CDR3 nucleotides: TGTGCCAGCAGTCAGCCCGCGGGGGGGCTATACGAGCAGTACTTC. It yields the protein CASSQPAGGLYEQYF.

This chain joins TRBV5-6 and TRBJ2-7; TRBD1 might be the D (5 bases). Germline loops: CDR1 SGHDT, CDR2 YYEEEE. Trimming stripped 0 bases from V and 4 bases from J, with 11 bases between. The CDR3 runs 14 residues. The CDR3 coding sequence is TGTGCCAGCAGCTTGGAGGGCAGGGCATACGAGCAGTACGTC. As protein: CASSLEGRAYEQYV.

This rearrangement joins TRBV19 to TRBJ1-1, with 11 bases that match TRBD1. V shed 4 bases and J 9 bases; nucleotides not matched to a gene: 10. Per the germline V gene, CDR1 is LNHDA and CDR2 is SQIVND (reference sequence). This CDR3 has 15 residues. The chain's CDR3 is CASSSYRDRGRKAFF. The DNA for the CDR3 is TGTGCCAGTAGTAGCTACCGGGACAGGGGGAGGAAAGCTTTCTTT.

The rearrangement links TRBV24-1 to TRBJ2-7, with TRBD2 matching over 8 bases. The CDR3 has 15 amino acids. The V and J ends lost 3 bases and 0 bases, in that order; junction bases with no gene match: 3. Germline V gene lookup returns CDR1 KGHDR and CDR2 SFDVKD. This CDR3 reads CATSDPTSGSYEQYF. The CDR3 DNA reads TGTGCCACCAGTGATCCTACTAGCGGCTCCTACGAGCAGTACTTC.

The genes are TRBV7-2 and TRBJ2-1; D remains ambiguous. The CDR3 loop spans 13 amino acids. The V gene's germline CDR1 is SGHTA and CDR2 FQGNSA. Trimming took off 5 bases at V and 3 bases at J, with 8 bases between the two ends. CDR3 protein: CASSPAVYNEQFF. DNA for the CDR3: TGTGCCAGCAGCCCCGCGGTCTACAATGAGCAGTTCTTC.

The gene calls are TRBV5-5 and TRBJ2-2; no firm D call. There are 16 residues in the CDR3. V dropped 3 bases and J dropped 0 bases, with 12 bases sitting between them. The germline CDR1 and CDR2 sequences are SGHKS and YYEKEE (reference sequence). The CDR3 nucleotides read TGTGCCAGCAGCTCCCCGATCCAGGCGAACACCGGGGAGCTGTTTTTT. Its translation: CASSSPIQANTGELFF.

The gene calls are TRBV6-1 and TRBJ1-5, with D unresolved. CDR1 MNHNS and CDR2 SASEGT come from the germline V gene. The CDR3 has 14 amino acids. The V gene lost 0 bases and the J gene lost 6 bases, with 9 bases spanning the gap. CDR3 nucleotides: TGTGCCAGCAGTGAAGCTGGAGGGTTTCAGCCCCAGCATTTT. Translated: CASSEAGGFQPQHF.

V and J are TRBV4-1 and TRBJ2-1; TRBD1 might be the D (6 bases). The CDR3 spans 15 residues. Germline CDR1 MGHRA, CDR2 YSYEKL. Trimming took off 4 bases at V and 7 bases at J, with 17 bases between the two ends. CDR3 amino acids: CASSLPGQRVNEQFF. As DNA, the CDR3 is TGCGCCAGCAGCCTCCCGGGACAACGAGTGAATGAGCAGTTCTTC.

The V call is TRBV28, the J call TRBJ2-7; maybe TRBD1 (5 bases). Trimming pared 8 bases from V and 6 bases from J, leaving 17 bases between. The CDR3 spans 13 residues. Germline-derived CDR1 and CDR2 are MDHEN and SYDVKM. CDR3 sequence (DNA): TGTGCCAGCTCCATCAGGGTCAAGGGCGAGCAGTACTTC. Its protein is CASSIRVKGEQYF. Filled out from reference TRBV28 and TRBJ2-7, the complete variable domain reads DVKVTQSSRYLVKRTGEKVFLECVQDMDHENMFWYRQDPGLGLRLIYFSYDVKMKEKGDIPEGYSVSREKKERFSLILESASTNQTSMYLCASSIRVKGEQYFGPGTRLTVT.

This clone showed up just a few times. The chain joins TRBV7-9 to TRBJ2-1; 14 nucleotides match TRBD2. The germline V gene encodes CDR1 SEHNR and CDR2 FQNEAQ (reference sequence). This CDR3 has 16 amino acids. The V segment lost 5 bases and the J segment 8 bases; nucleotides outside the gene matches: 8. Here the CDR3 reads CASSPRLAGGPDEQFF. DNA for the CDR3: TGTGCCAGCAGCCCGAGACTAGCGGGGGGGCCGGATGAGCAGTTCTTC. The entire variable domain, with the rest obtained from reference TRBV7-9 and TRBJ2-1, is as follows: DTGVSQNPRHKITKRGQNVTFRCDPISEHNRLYWYRQTLGQGPEFLTYFQNEAQLEKSRLLSDRFSAERPKGSFSTLEIQRTEQGDSAMYLCASSPRLAGGPDEQFFGPGTRLTVL.

This chain links TRBV5-1 with TRBJ1-2, with 11 bases lining up with TRBD1. The CDR3 totals 11 residues. Looked up from germline, CDR1 is SGHRS and CDR2 is YFSETQ. V lost 3 bases to trimming and J lost 13 bases; unmatched junction nucleotides: 2. DNA of the CDR3: TGCGCCAGCAGCTCCGGACAGGGGGCCACCTTC. This codes for CASSSGQGATF.

The rearrangement uses TRBV2 and TRBJ2-2; 8 nucleotides line up with TRBD2. From germline, CDR1 is SNHLY and CDR2 FYNNEI. J was trimmed by 3 bases and V by 3 bases; bases with no gene match: 3. The CDR3 covers 15 residues. CDR3 nucleotide sequence: TGTGCCAGCAGTGATCGGGGACTAGACACCGGGGAGCTGTTTTTT. It encodes CASSDRGLDTGELFF.